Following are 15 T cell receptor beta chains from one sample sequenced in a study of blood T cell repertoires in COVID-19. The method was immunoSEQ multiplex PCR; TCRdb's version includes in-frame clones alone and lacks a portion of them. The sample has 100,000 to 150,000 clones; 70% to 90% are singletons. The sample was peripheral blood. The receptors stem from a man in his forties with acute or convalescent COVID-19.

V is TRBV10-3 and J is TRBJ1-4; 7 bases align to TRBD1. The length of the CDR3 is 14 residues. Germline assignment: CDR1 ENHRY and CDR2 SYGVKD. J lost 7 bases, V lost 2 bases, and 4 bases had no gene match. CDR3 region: CAISEGTDGEKLFF. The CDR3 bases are TGTGCCATCAGTGAGGGGACAGACGGTGAAAAACTGTTTTTT.

This CDR3 reads CASSERVAGTQETQYF. The CDR3 DNA follows: TGTGCCAGCAGTGAACGAGTTGCGGGGACCCAAGAGACCCAGTACTTC. The V call is TRBV2, the J call TRBJ2-5; perhaps TRBD2 as D (6 bases). V was cut by 2 bases and J by 1 base, with 14 bases left in between. This CDR3 comprises 16 residues. Germline CDR1 is SNHLY and CDR2 is FYNNEI. Filled out from reference TRBV2 and TRBJ2-5, the complete variable domain reads EPEVTQTPSHQVTQMGQEVILRCVPISNHLYFYWYRQILGQKVEFLVSFYNNEISEKSEIFDDQFSVERPDGSNFTLKIRSTKLEDSAMYFCASSERVAGTQETQYFGPGTRLLVL.

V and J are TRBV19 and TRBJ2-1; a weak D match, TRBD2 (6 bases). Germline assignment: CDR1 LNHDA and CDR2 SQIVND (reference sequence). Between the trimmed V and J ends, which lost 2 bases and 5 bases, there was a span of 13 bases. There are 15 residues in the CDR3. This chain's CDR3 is CASSITTGDHNEQFF. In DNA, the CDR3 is TGTGCCAGTAGTATAACGACGGGAGACCACAATGAGCAGTTCTTC.

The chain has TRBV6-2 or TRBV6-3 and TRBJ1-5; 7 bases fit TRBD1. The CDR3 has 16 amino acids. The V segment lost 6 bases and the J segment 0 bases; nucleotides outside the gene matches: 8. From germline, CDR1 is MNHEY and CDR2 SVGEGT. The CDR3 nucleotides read TGTGCCAGCAGCTCCCTCGGACAGGTTAGCAATCAGCCCCAGCATTTT. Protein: CASSSLGQVSNQPQHF.

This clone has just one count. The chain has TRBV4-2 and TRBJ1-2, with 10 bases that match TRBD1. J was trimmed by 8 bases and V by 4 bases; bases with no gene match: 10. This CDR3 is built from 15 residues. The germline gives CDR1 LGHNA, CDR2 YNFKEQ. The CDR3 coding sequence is TGTGCCAGCAGCCGGGACAGGGGCCAAACCCAGGGCTACACCTTC. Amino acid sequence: CASSRDRGQTQGYTF.

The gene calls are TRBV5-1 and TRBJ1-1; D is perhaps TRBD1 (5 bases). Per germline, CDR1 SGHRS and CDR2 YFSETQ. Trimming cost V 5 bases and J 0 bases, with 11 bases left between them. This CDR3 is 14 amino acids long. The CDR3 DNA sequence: TGCGCCAGCAGTCCGGACACTTTGAACACTGAAGCTTTCTTT. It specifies CASSPDTLNTEAFF. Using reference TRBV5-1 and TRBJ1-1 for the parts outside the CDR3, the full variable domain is KAGVTQTPRYLIKTRGQQVTLSCSPISGHRSVSWYQQTPGQGLQFLFEYFSETQRNKGNFPGRFSGRQFSNSRSEMNVSTLELGDSALYLCASSPDTLNTEAFFGQGTRLTVV.

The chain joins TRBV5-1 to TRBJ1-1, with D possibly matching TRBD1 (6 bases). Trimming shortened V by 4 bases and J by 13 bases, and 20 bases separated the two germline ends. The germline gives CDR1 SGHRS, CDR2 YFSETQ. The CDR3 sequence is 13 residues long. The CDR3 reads CASSAGDRFSVFF. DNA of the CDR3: TGCGCCAGCAGCGCGGGTGACAGGTTTAGTGTTTTCTTT.

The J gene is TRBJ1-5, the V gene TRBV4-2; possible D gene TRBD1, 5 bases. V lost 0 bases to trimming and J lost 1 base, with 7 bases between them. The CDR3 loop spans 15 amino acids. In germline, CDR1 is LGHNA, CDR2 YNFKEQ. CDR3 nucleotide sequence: TGTGCCAGCAGCCAAGATGGGGGGAGCAATCAGCCCCAGCATTTT. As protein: CASSQDGGSNQPQHF.

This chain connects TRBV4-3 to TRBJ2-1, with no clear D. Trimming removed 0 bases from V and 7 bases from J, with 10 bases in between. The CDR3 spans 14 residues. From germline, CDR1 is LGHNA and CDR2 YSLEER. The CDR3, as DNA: TGCGCCAGCAGCCAAGATCCCATGGCAAATGAGCAGTTCTTC. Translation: CASSQDPMANEQFF.

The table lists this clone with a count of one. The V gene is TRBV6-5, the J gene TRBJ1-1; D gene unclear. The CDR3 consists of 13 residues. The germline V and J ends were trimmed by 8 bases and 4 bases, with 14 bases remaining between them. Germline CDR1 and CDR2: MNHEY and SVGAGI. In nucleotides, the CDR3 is TGTGCCAGCCCCCCGGCAGGCTTCACTGAAGCTTTCTTT. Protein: CASPPAGFTEAFF.

Here the CDR3 DNA reads TGCGCCAGCAGCCAAGGGGCCGGGAAGGGAGAGACCCAGTACTTC. It codes for CASSQGAGKGETQYF. J is TRBJ2-5 and V is TRBV4-3, with a tentative D call TRBD2 (5 bases). Trimming pared 1 base from V and 4 bases from J, leaving 13 bases between. The CDR3 covers 15 residues. Looked up from germline, CDR1 is LGHNA and CDR2 is YSLEER.

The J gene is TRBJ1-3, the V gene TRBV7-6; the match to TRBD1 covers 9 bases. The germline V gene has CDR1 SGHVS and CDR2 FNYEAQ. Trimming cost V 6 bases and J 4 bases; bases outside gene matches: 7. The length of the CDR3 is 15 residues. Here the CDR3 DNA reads TGTGCCAGCAGTCTTACACAGGGGGCCGGAAACACCATATATTTT. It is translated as CASSLTQGAGNTIYF.

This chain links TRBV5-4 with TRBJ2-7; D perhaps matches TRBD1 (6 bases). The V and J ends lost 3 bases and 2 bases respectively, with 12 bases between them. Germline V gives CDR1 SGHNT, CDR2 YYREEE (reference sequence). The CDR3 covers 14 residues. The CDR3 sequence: CASSWGRDTYEQYF. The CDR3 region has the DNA TGTGCCAGCAGCTGGGGCCGGGACACCTACGAGCAGTACTTC.

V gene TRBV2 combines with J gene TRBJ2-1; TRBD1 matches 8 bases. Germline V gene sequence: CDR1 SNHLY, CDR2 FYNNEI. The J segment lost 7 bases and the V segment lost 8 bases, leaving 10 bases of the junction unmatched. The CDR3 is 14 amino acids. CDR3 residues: CASLGVRGHNEQFF. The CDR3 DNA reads TGTGCCAGCCTGGGGGTCAGGGGGCATAATGAGCAGTTCTTC.

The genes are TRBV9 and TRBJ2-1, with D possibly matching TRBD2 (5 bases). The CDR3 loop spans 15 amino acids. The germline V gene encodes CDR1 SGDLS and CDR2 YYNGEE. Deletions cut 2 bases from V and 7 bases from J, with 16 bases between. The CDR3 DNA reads TGTGCCAGCAGCGTTGGTCCCGGAGGCGCGAATGAGCAGTTCTTC. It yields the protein CASSVGPGGANEQFF. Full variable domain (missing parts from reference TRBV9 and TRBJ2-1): DSGVTQTPKHLITATGQRVTLRCSPRSGDLSVYWYQQSLDQGLQFLIQYYNGEERAKGNILERFSAQQFPDLHSELNLSSLELGDSALYFCASSVGPGGANEQFFGPGTRLTVL.